This T cell receptor beta chain was retrieved from a study of beta chain features in type 1 diabetes (dated by TCRdb to the late 2010s). About the study as a whole: Patients and healthy donors did not differ in mean age, gender distribution, total cell number or subset yield. A total of approximately 99,000,000 sorted cells were examined across all samples, and RNA yield correlated strongly with the number of cells per subset. In the study, recently diagnosed type 1 diabetes patients and matched healthy donors were compared on the TCRB repertoires of their sorted circulating CD4+ T cell subsets. Regulatory and stem cell-like memory subsets were isolated from only 8 patients and roughly 8 healthy donors, whereas naive and central memory subsets came from all 30 or so donors. What the research found in general, with its limitations: Because cDNA was sequenced instead of genomic DNA, activated cells with high expression could be over-represented, although the groups did not differ in activation or CD3 levels. A moderate but significant shortening of TCRB CDR3 length was observed in type 1 diabetes patients in all four CD4+ subsets. Because small numbers of individuals were included in the HLA sub-analyses, any influence of HLA type on TCRB rearrangement was left unresolved. Naive, central memory and regulatory TCRB repertoires appeared more similar among patients than among healthy donors. PCR might favor shorter templates, but patient and control samples were amplified and corrected together, so any skew would affect both groups equally. At VDJ recombination sites, type 1 diabetes patients had fewer insertions and more deleted nucleotides, which implies abnormalities in thymic rearrangement.

Comment on this clone: Its antigen is not yet known. Nothing much larger sits one base from this clone, and base qualities are not available. The same CDR3 arises from other DNA sequences in this sample as well.

V loses 9 bases of germline sequence and J loses 2 bases, and the interval between the two ends is 14 bases. The CDR3 measures 13 amino acids from cysteine to phenylalanine. Of the read, only the CDR3 DNA is kept; its 39 bases are in frame from base 1. The germline V gene encodes CDR1 MDHEN and CDR2 SYDVKM. The entire isolated RNA was reverse transcribed using the High Capacity cDNA Reverse Transcription Kit, and thus expressed TCRB transcripts were sequenced. Deep immunoSEQ sequencing was performed on naive, central memory and regulatory T cell samples, with an average of around 3.4 million total reads per sample. After sorted cells were lysed in RLT buffer, RNA was extracted with DNase-treated RNeasy Micro or Mini kits, with the choice depending on cell number. To prevent cross-contamination, each cell subset was processed individually, whereas patient and healthy donor samples were processed jointly. The immunoSEQ multiplex PCR was used to amplify TCRB sequences from cDNA, yielding 87-bp fragments that span the CDR3 region. Sequencing of the amplicons was performed on the Illumina HiSeq platform. The study's own analysis went as follows. Synthetic template baselines were used to correct PCR bias computationally, reads within Hamming distance 2 were collapsed, and singletons that could not be merged were discarded. Reads were aligned against IMGT to assign V, D and J genes, CDR3 length and insertions or deletions at six rearrangement sites. Within each subset, clonotype counts were normalized to the number of sorted cells before true diversity and Gini coefficients were calculated with the tcR R package. The overlap coefficient, calculated on TCRB nucleotide sequences, was used to measure repertoire sharing. Out-of-frame TCRB sequences from naive cells were analyzed as a proxy for the pre-selection repertoire. TCRdb re-hosts the immuneACCESS table, in-frame sequences only. Its copies lack some clones; in the studies checked, an unresolved V gene accounts for under half of them, and the cause for the rest is not known. V, J and clone size reflect that table, while D and trimming were determined from the DNA. For this sample the table gives hundreds of thousands of clones, of which around an eighth were detected only once. The ten largest clones add up to 0.03% to 0.04% of the sample.

A single peripheral blood draw of about 116 mL on average was collected from each donor into heparinised tubes. A BD FACSAria II and a panel including CD45RO, CCR7, CD25, CD127, CD95 and CD27 were used to sort naive, central memory, regulatory and stem cell-like memory CD4+ T cells. Purity was above 95% for every sorted population. PBMCs were isolated immediately by Lymphoprep density gradient centrifugation and stained directly without culture. Samples were stained and sorted in pairs, with one healthy donor and one patient per experiment, so that batch effects were minimized. Recombination connected TRBV28 to TRBJ2-7; there is no confident call for the D gene. Sample: naive CD4+ T cells from blood. The meaning of the sample's cell subset or site label: true naive CD4+ T cells. The clonotype was recovered from a man aged 18 to 30 with type 1 diabetes. The CDR3 loop reads CASTYGRAYEQYF. The DNA reads TGTGCCAGTACTTATGGACGGGCCTACGAGCAGTACTTC.